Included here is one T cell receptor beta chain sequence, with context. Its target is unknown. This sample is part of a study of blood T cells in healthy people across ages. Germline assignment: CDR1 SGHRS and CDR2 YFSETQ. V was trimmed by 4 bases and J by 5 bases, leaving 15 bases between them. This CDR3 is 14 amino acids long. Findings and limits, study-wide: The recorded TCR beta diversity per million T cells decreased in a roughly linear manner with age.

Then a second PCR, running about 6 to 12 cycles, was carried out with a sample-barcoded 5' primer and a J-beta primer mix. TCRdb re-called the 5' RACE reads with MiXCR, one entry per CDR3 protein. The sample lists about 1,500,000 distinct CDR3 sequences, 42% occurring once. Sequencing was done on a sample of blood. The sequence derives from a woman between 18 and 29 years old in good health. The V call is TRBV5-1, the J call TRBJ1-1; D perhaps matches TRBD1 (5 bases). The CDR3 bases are TGCGCCAGCAGCCCGCTGGTGGGGGTTACTGAAGCTTTCTTT. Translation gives CASSPLVGVTEAFF.